The 7 T cell receptor beta chains below were found in one sample sequenced in a study of blood T cell repertoires in COVID-19. The protocol was immunoSEQ multiplex PCR, while the TCRdb copy is restricted to in-frame clones and leaves out a portion. The table lists 90,000 to 100,000 clones, around nine tenths of them singletons. The source material was peripheral blood. These receptors were obtained from an older woman with COVID-19, enrolled during active disease.

The chain recombines TRBV19 with TRBJ2-7; 9 bases fit TRBD1. Germline trimming cut 4 bases from V and 3 bases from J; bases unmatched to any gene: 4. The germline V gene encodes CDR1 LNHDA and CDR2 SQIVND (reference sequence). The CDR3 consists of 14 residues. The CDR3 nucleotides are TGTGCCAGTAGTAACCGGGACAGGGTCTACGAGCAGTACTTC. Its translation is CASSNRDRVYEQYF.

The chain has TRBV19 and TRBJ2-7, with 8 nucleotides matching TRBD1. This CDR3 is built from 14 residues. CDR1 is LNHDA, CDR2 SQIVND, per germline (reference sequence). V shed 3 bases, J shed 3 bases, and the junction held 4 bases outside the gene matches. The CDR3 nucleotides read TGTGCCAGTAGTATCCTCGGACAGGGCTACGAGCAGTACTTC. This translates into CASSILGQGYEQYF.

The V gene is TRBV29-1, the J gene TRBJ1-5, with D tentatively TRBD1 (6 bases). Germline CDR1 SQVTM, CDR2 ANQGSEA. V was trimmed by 2 bases and J by 3 bases, leaving 8 bases between them. This CDR3 contains 13 residues. The CDR3 region is CSVETGINQPQHF. CDR3 in DNA: TGCAGCGTTGAAACAGGGATCAATCAGCCCCAGCATTTT.

In this sample, this clone turned up once. This chain connects TRBV20-1 to TRBJ1-2, with TRBD1 matching 7 bases. After removal of 3 bases from V and 2 bases from J, the junction contained 9 bases not matched to a gene. The length of the CDR3 is 15 residues. The V gene's germline CDR1 is DFQATT and CDR2 SNEGSKA (reference sequence). The CDR3: CSASDWTGGNYGYTF. The DNA for the CDR3 is TGCAGTGCTAGTGATTGGACAGGAGGGAACTATGGCTACACCTTC.

The chain uses TRBV7-3 and TRBJ2-5; 10 bases line up with TRBD1. The CDR3 is 19 residues long. Germline assignment: CDR1 SGHTA and CDR2 FQGTGA. Trimming took 2 bases from V and 4 from J; bases not matched to a gene: 16. The CDR3 loop reads CASSLSKSGDRGRRETQYF. The CDR3 coding sequence is TGTGCCAGCAGCTTATCAAAATCCGGCGACAGGGGGCGTCGAGAGACCCAGTACTTC.

CDR3 in DNA: TGTGCCAGCAGTCAGGGTGACTATAATTCACCCCTCCACTTT. Amino acid sequence: CASSQGDYNSPLHF. The chain combines TRBV28 with TRBJ1-6, with D possibly TRBD1 on 5 matching bases. The length of the CDR3 is 14 residues. CDR1 MDHEN and CDR2 SYDVKM come from the germline V gene. V lost 5 bases and J 3 bases, leaving 8 bases between the germline ends.

This clone was detected once. This chain connects TRBV2 to TRBJ1-5; D not certain. The length of the CDR3 is 13 residues. CDR1 and CDR2 from the germline V gene are SNHLY and FYNNEI. V lost 8 bases and J lost 2, with 10 bases in between. The CDR3 nucleotides read TGTGCCAGCGGCTGGTGGCGCAATCAGCCCCAGCATTTT. Translating it yields CASGWWRNQPQHF.